These T cell receptor beta chains were read from a single sample in a study of regulatory T cells in long-lasting Graves disease. TCRdb independently ran MiXCR on the multiplex PCR reads; one entry per CDR3 protein. Here the sample spans some 250,000 distinct CDR3 sequences, around 20% being singletons. The sequenced sample was peripheral blood mononuclear cells (PBMCs), obtained at new diagnosis, from a patient treated with antithyroid drugs. Receptors were obtained from a female donor with Graves disease. The CDR3 runs from the conserved cysteine through the conserved F or W. Each record gives: clone size, V gene, J gene, D gene, CDR3 protein, CDR3 DNA. A D gene is named only where the DNA matches it firmly. Some rows have no size entry. The others give once, few or many, or a class for an expanded clone.

few	TRBV6-2/TRBV6-3	TRBJ2-1	TRBD2	CASRGTSGIGSEQFF	TGTGCCAGCAGAGGGACTAGCGGGATTGGTAGTGAGCAGTTCTTC
NA	TRBV19	TRBJ2-2	NA	CASRTSRDLTGELFF	TGTGCCAGTAGAACCAGCAGGGACCTCACCGGGGAGCTGTTTTTT
NA	TRBV19	TRBJ2-3	NA	CASSGSRTDTQYF	TGTGCCAGTAGTGGGTCCCGCACAGATACGCAGTATTTT
many	TRBV6-1	TRBJ2-7	NA	CASSEGGRDSSHEQYF	TGTGCCAGCAGTGAAGGAGGCCGGGATTCCTCCCACGAGCAGTACTTC
few	TRBV7-2	TRBJ1-5	NA	CASSTGRGGTQPQHF	TGTGCCAGCAGCACAGGACGAGGGGGAACCCAGCCCCAGCATTTT
few	TRBV6-1	TRBJ2-7	NA	CASSERRGGREQYF	TGTGCCAGCAGTGAAAGGAGGGGGGGGCGCGAGCAGTACTTC
NA	TRBV19	TRBJ2-6	TRBD1	CASSKKGQGGPGANVLTF	TGTGCCAGTAGTAAAAAAGGACAGGGGGGTCCTGGGGCCAACGTCCTGACTTTC
large	TRBV5-1	TRBJ2-7	TRBD1	CASSLEQGVRFEQYF	TGCGCCAGCAGCTTGGAACAGGGGGTAAGGTTCGAGCAGTACTTC
few	TRBV4-1	TRBJ2-1	NA	CASSQAYGTNEQFF	TGCGCCAGCAGCCAAGCTTACGGTACCAATGAGCAGTTCTTC
many	TRBV12-3/TRBV12-4	TRBJ1-6	NA	CASSPRQANSPLHF	TGTGCCAGCAGTCCCCGACAGGCTAATTCACCCCTCCACTTT
few	TRBV12-5	TRBJ2-2	TRBD1	CASGNYRGLNTGELFF	TGTGCTAGTGGGAATTACAGGGGGCTCAACACCGGGGAGCTGTTTTTT